This T cell receptor (beta chain) stems from a study of long-term antiretroviral therapy in people with HIV. Study context: Collection dates of the earliest samples fall about a decade before the 2015 immediate-ART recommendation.

The ends lost 5 bases at V and 5 bases at J; junction bases unmatched: 3. Per germline, CDR1 SGHAT and CDR2 FQNNGV. The CDR3 totals 15 residues. Study-level findings and limits: HIV repertoires spanned tighter CDR3 length ranges than controls did. Older ART regimens may have been in use when blood was drawn between about 2004 and 2017.

Sequencing relied on immunoSEQ assay v3.0, run at survey level. Each sample had sequencing targeting about 40,000-50,000 T-cell genomes. Sequencing was performed with immunoSEQ multiplex PCR; in TCRdb, only in-frame clones are kept and a portion is missing. The sample includes 19,000 or so clones, around 79% of them seen just once. With respect to this clone: Its antigen is undetermined.

Sequenced material: unsorted PBMCs, taken at the start of antiretroviral therapy. This TCR was sampled from a man under 40 with HIV. The J gene is TRBJ2-1, the V gene TRBV11-2; 13 bases are a match to TRBD2. The CDR3 DNA follows: TGTGCCAGCAGCGTGGGACTAGCGGGAAACAATGAGCAGTTCTTC. The encoded protein is CASSVGLAGNNEQFF.